This T cell receptor beta chain stems from a study of blood T cell repertoires in COVID-19. Background on the study: Both acute and convalescent COVID-19 samples were obtained from the United States, Italy and Spain.

From germline, CDR1 is LGHDT and CDR2 YNNKEL (reference sequence). The CDR3 sequence is 17 residues long. Deletions cut 0 bases from V and 5 bases from J, with 17 bases between. Assay: immunoSEQ multiplex PCR; the TCRdb copy retains only in-frame clones and omits some. The table lists hundreds of thousands of clones, 84% of them singletons. J is TRBJ1-5 and V is TRBV3-1 (or the pseudogene TRBV3-2); maybe TRBD1 (5 bases). Material: peripheral blood. This TCR was recovered from a man in his thirties or forties with active or convalescent COVID-19. CDR3 in DNA: TGTGCCAGCAGCCAAGATGGGGGGACCCGTACCCATCAGCCCCAGCATTTT. Translation: CASSQDGGTRTHQPQHF.